This T cell receptor beta chain originates from a study of naive and memory T cell subsets. Ten or more counts support this clonotype. The antigen is not known. General study results and limits: Clonotypes here are unpaired alpha or beta chain sequences.

An equimolar mix of two oligonucleotides served as the beta constant-region primer for TRBC1 and TRBC2. A 12-nucleotide UMI and the SP2 primer were added to the cDNA 3' end by oligonucleotide ligation. Ligated cDNA was amplified by four rounds of PCR with nested alpha and beta constant-region primers and SP2. MiXCR, run by TCRdb on the UMI-ligation and nested PCR reads, gives a single entry per CDR3 protein. The table lists about 90,000 distinct CDR3 sequences, about 7% of them singletons. Cells stained for CD3, CD4, CD8, CD45RA, CD27 and viability were sorted into four CD45RA/CD27 subsets. V shed 6 bases and J 4 bases; nucleotides not matched to a gene: 6. The CDR3 runs 14 residues.

The origin of this receptor is a human donor in good health. The chain links TRBV12-3 or TRBV12-4 to TRBJ1-3, with 7 positions matching TRBD1. The sequenced sample was central memory CD4+ T cells from blood. In nucleotides, the CDR3 is TGTGCCAGCAGCGACAGGGCGGACGGAAACACCATATATTTT. This codes for CASSDRADGNTIYF.